Reported below is one TCR beta chain. Its antigen is not known. This CDR3 spans 16 amino acids. V was pared by 6 bases and J by 2 bases, with 8 bases of the junction left unmatched. Germline CDR1 SGHAT, CDR2 FQNNGV. The sample comes from a study of CD8 T cells in ankylosing spondylitis. Quantitative 5'-RACE with molecular barcodes produced the TCR beta libraries. TCRdb re-analysed the 5' RACE reads in MiXCR, keeping a single row per CDR3 protein. In the table there are more than 500,000 distinct CDR3 sequences, over 4% of which are singletons. Overall study findings and caveats: In ankylosing spondylitis blood, a motif of about 8 highly homologous TCR beta variants appeared characteristic. Disease-linked clones were found to be CD8+ and relatively rare in peripheral blood.

The sample was blood, either unsorted or a sorted T cell fraction (not recorded which). The chain joins TRBV11-2 to TRBJ2-5, with 11 bases that match TRBD2. The clonotype originates from a male donor with ankylosing spondylitis. The CDR3 nucleotides are TGTGCCAGCAGTACCTCCGGGACTAGCGGACAAGAGACCCAGTACTTC. It specifies CASSTSGTSGQETQYF. Based on the CDR3 plus reference TRBV11-2 and TRBJ2-5, the full variable domain is EAGVAQSPRYKIIEKRQSVAFWCNPISGHATLYWYQQILGQGPKLLIQFQNNGVVDDSQLPKDRFSAERLKGVDSTLKIQPAKLEDSAVYLCASSTSGTSGQETQYFGPGTRLLVL.